These 13 T cell receptor beta chains were all obtained from the same sample, sequenced in a study of CXCR3-negative and CXCR3-positive naive CD8 T cells. Preparation of TRB cDNA libraries relied on 5' RACE carrying UMI labels. TCRdb reprocessed the 5' RACE reads, with one entry per CDR3 protein and no DNA. Its clone listing holds 100,000 or so distinct CDR3 sequences. The study's findings and limits: Hydrophobicity was higher for TRB CDR3s found in CXCR3-positive naive cells than in CXCR3-negative naive cells.

For these TCRs, the target antigens are not known. The source material was naive CXCR3+ CD8+ T cells from blood. Subset described: CD45RO-CCR7+CD27+CD95- naive CD8+ T cells expressing CXCR3 (TNR3+). The receptors stem from a human donor in good health. Some clones in this sample may be carry-over from other donors' samples.

The chain joins TRBV12-3 or TRBV12-4 to TRBJ2-5; the D gene TCRdb calls, TRBD2, cannot be checked with no DNA. The CDR3 runs 14 residues. CDR3 sequence: CASSWPLAIETQYF.

V is TRBV4-1 and J is TRBJ1-4; TCRdb proposes TRBD1, but this gene call is untestable without DNA. The CDR3 covers 14 residues. Germline V gene data show CDR1 as MGHRA and CDR2 as YSYEKL. CDR3 in amino acids: CASRRTAVNEKLFF.

The chain joins TRBV7-2 to TRBJ2-1; there is no DNA to check the TCRdb D call of TRBD2. This CDR3 spans 13 amino acids. CDR1 is SGHTA and CDR2 is FQGNSA in the germline V gene. CDR3 amino acids: CASSLTLAHEQFF.

The CDR3 reads CASSPDRANYGYTF. This chain uses TRBV28 with TRBJ1-2; with no DNA, the TCRdb D assignment of TRBD1 cannot be verified. Germline CDR1 reads MDHEN; CDR2 reads SYDVKM. CDR3 length equals 14 residues.

The gene calls are TRBV29-1 and TRBJ2-7; TCRdb's D gene call, TRBD1, goes unchecked for lack of DNA. Per germline, CDR1 SQVTM and CDR2 ANQGSEA. The CDR3 length is 13 residues. The CDR3 loop reads CSVETQVAYEQYF.

The V call is TRBV9, the J call TRBJ2-7. Germline V lookup: CDR1 SGDLS, CDR2 YYNGEE. This CDR3 region has 14 residues. The CDR3 sequence is CASSADRASYEQYF.

The rearrangement links TRBV29-1 to TRBJ2-7. This CDR3 contains 11 residues. Looked up from germline, CDR1 is SQVTM and CDR2 is ANQGSEA. The chain's CDR3 is CSVVVGYEQYF.

The V gene is TRBV12-3 or TRBV12-4, the J gene TRBJ2-6. The CDR3 spans 13 residues. CDR3 sequence: CASSLPGANVLTF.

The chain employs TRBV20-1 and TRBJ1-3; TCRdb's D call, TRBD1, is unchecked because there is no DNA. Germline V gene lookup returns CDR1 DFQATT and CDR2 SNEGSKA (reference sequence). This CDR3 has 12 amino acids. The CDR3: CSAGTGGNTIYF.

V usage is TRBV29-1 and J usage is TRBJ2-7; without DNA, the TCRdb call of TRBD1 cannot be checked. Germline lookup yields CDR1 SQVTM and CDR2 ANQGSEA. The CDR3 loop spans 13 amino acids. The CDR3 here is CSVVDRGVYEQYF.

This chain joins TRBV7-6 and TRBJ2-7. Germline CDR1 is SGHVS and CDR2 is FNYEAQ. This CDR3 is 12 amino acids long. The CDR3 loop reads CASSSDGYEQYF.

The chain links TRBV15 to TRBJ1-2; the TCRdb D gene call, TRBD1, has no DNA to confirm it. The CDR3 covers 13 residues. Per germline, CDR1 LNHNV and CDR2 YYDKDF (reference sequence). The CDR3 loop is CATRVTGEEGYTF. Based on the CDR3 plus reference TRBV15 and TRBJ1-2, the full variable domain is DAMVIQNPRYQVTQFGKPVTLSCSQTLNHNVMYWYQQKSSQAPKLLFHYYDKDFNNEADTPDNFQSRRPNTSFCFLDIRSPGLGDTAMYLCATRVTGEEGYTFGSGTRLTVV.

The rearrangement joins TRBV5-1 to TRBJ2-7; with no DNA, the TCRdb D assignment of TRBD2 cannot be verified. The CDR3 has 15 amino acids. The germline CDR1 and CDR2 sequences are SGHRS and YFSETQ. CDR3 sequence: CASSLLAGGPYEQYF.